This T cell receptor (beta chain) was sequenced for a study of shared clonotypes between healthy human individuals. Whole-study results and caveats: Generation of non-shared clonotypes was less probable than generation of clonotypes shared by all four donors.

In regard to this clone: Its antigen is not known.

Germline-derived CDR1 and CDR2 are MDHEN and SYDVKM. The CDR3 covers 16 residues. The V and J ends lost 3 bases and 4 bases respectively, with 18 bases between them. Method: immunoSEQ multiplex PCR; TCRdb's copy keeps in-frame clones and lacks some. The table shows about 2.5 million clones, with around 92% occurring only once. The sequencing input was naive CD4+ T cells from PBMCs. Regarding subset: CD45RA+ positively selected. The TCR originated in a man between 18 and 29 years old in good health. Some clones in this sample may be carry-over from other donors' samples. The genes are TRBV28 and TRBJ1-1; D might be TRBD1 (6 bases). CDR3 nucleotides: TGTGCCAGCAGTTTGGGGGGCGCGAAATTGAGCACTGAAGCTTTCTTT. It is translated as CASSLGGAKLSTEAFF.